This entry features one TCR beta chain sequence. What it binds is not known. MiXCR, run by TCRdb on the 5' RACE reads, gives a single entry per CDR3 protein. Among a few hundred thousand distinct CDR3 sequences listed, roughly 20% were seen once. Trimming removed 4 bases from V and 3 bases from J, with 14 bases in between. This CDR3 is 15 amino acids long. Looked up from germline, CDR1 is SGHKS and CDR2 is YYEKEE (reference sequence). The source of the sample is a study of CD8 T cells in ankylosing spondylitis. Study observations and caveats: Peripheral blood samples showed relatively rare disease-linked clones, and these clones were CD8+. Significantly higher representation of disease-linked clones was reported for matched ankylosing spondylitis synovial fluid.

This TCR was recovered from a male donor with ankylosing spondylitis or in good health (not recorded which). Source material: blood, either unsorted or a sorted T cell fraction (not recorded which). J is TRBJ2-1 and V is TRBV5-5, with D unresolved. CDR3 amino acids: CASSPRLGIYNEQFF. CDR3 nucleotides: TGTGCCAGCAGCCCTCGCCTAGGAATCTACAATGAGCAGTTCTTC.